A selection of T cell receptor beta chains follows, all from one sample in a study of regulatory T cells in long-lasting Graves disease. One entry per CDR3 protein results from TCRdb running MiXCR on the multiplex PCR reads. The table includes 350,000 to 450,000 distinct CDR3 sequences, around 20% detected once. The sample in question was peripheral blood mononuclear cells (PBMCs), obtained when the disease was refractory, from a patient treated with antithyroid drugs. The receptor source for this set is a female donor with Graves disease. Both conserved end residues are part of each CDR3. The D gene is left open where the match is weak. Where a row states a size, it is once, few, many or the class of an expanded clone; other rows omit it.

>many|TRBV6-1|TRBD2|TRBJ2-5
TGTGCCAGCACCGAGACTAGCAACGAGGAGACCCAGTACTTC
CASTETSNEETQYF
>NA|TRBV19|NA|TRBJ1-2
TGTGCCAGTAGTAGACAGAGTATCTATGGCTACACCTTC
CASSRQSIYGYTF
>NA|TRBV20-1|NA|TRBJ2-7
TGCAGTGCCAGTGGCCTTAACTCCTACGAGCAGTACTTC
CSASGLNSYEQYF
>few|TRBV7-9|NA|TRBJ2-7
TGTGCCAGCAGCCGTATCGCGGACTACGAGCAGTACTTC
CASSRIADYEQYF
>NA|TRBV9|NA|TRBJ2-7
TGTGCCGAGAAGGGGACCGACTACGAGCAGTACTTC
CAEKGTDYEQYF
>many|TRBV12-3/TRBV12-4|NA|TRBJ2-7
TGTGCCAGCAGTCCTGAGGTTGTTGGCGAGCAGTACTTC
CASSPEVVGEQYF
>NA|TRBV7-8|TRBD1|TRBJ1-5
TGTGCCAGCAGCCCCCGGCCCGACAGGGGGAATCAGCCCCAGCATTTT
CASSPRPDRGNQPQHF
>NA|TRBV2|NA|TRBJ1-1
TGTGCCAGCAGATCGGATCAGAACACTGAAGCTTTCTTT
CASRSDQNTEAFF
>many|TRBV12-3/TRBV12-4|TRBD2|TRBJ2-5
TGTGCCAGCACCCTTAGCGGGAATGGGTTCGAGACCCAGTACTTC
CASTLSGNGFETQYF
>NA|TRBV11-2|NA|TRBJ2-1
TGTGCCAGCAGCGTGACCGAGTGGAATGAGCAGTTCTTC
CASSVTEWNEQFF
>many|TRBV25-1|TRBD2|TRBJ2-5
TGTGCCAGCAGTGTACCGGGAGGATGGGAAGAGACCCAGTACTTC
CASSVPGGWEETQYF
>NA|TRBV28|NA|TRBJ2-2
TGTGCCAGCAGTAACACAGGAACGAACACCGGGGAGCTGTTTTTT
CASSNTGTNTGELFF
>many|TRBV6-5|TRBD2|TRBJ2-7
TGTGCCAGCAGTTGGGCTAGCGGAGCCTATGAGCAGTACTTC
CASSWASGAYEQYF
>NA|TRBV7-2|NA|TRBJ2-1
TGTGCCAGCAGCTCGGGGGGCTACAGGGTCGGCAATGAGCAGTTCTTC
CASSSGGYRVGNEQFF
>NA|TRBV6-4|NA|TRBJ1-2
TGTGCCAGCAGTGACTCGAACACAGCCTCCGGCTACACCTTC
CASSDSNTASGYTF
>NA|TRBV6-1|TRBD2|TRBJ2-5
TGTGCCAGCAGGGTCGGACTAGGCAGCGAGACCCAGTACTTC
CASRVGLGSETQYF
>NA|TRBV20-1|NA|TRBJ1-6
TGCAGTGCTAGACCCAGACAGGTGGACAATTCACCCCTCCACTTT
CSARPRQVDNSPLHF
>NA|TRBV18|NA|TRBJ1-1
TGTGCCAGCTCACCACCGAACAGGGTGAACACTGAAGCTTTCTTT
CASSPPNRVNTEAFF
>few|TRBV18|NA|TRBJ2-5
TGTGCCAGCTCACGGACTATCGGGGATGCCCAGTACTTC
CASSRTIGDAQYF
>NA|TRBV6-4|TRBD1|TRBJ2-2
TGTGCCAGCAGTGAATCCCCGACAGGGGGCGGAACCGGGGAGCTGTTTTTT
CASSESPTGGGTGELFF
>NA|TRBV5-1|NA|TRBJ2-3
TGCGCCAGCAGCCCCTGGACCTCTAGCACAGATACGCAGTATTTT
CASSPWTSSTDTQYF
>NA|TRBV18|NA|TRBJ1-3
TGTGCCAGCTCACCAACAGGGACGTCTGGAAACACCATATATTTT
CASSPTGTSGNTIYF
>few|TRBV7-9|TRBD1|TRBJ2-2
TGTGCCAGCACCTTAGACAGGGACAGGAACACCGGGGAGCTGTTTTTT
CASTLDRDRNTGELFF
>few|TRBV30|NA|TRBJ2-7
TGTGCCTGCGATACAGGGGACCAGGGCGGGAGGCCCCCCTACGAGCAGTACTTC
CACDTGDQGGRPPYEQYF
>NA|TRBV9|TRBD2|TRBJ2-5
TGTGCCAGCAGCGTATGGGCGGGAGGAGTGCAAGAGACCCAGTACTTC
CASSVWAGGVQETQYF
>many|TRBV29-1|NA|TRBJ1-1
TGCAGCGTCGCCCCGGCTTACATGAACACTGAAGCTTTCTTT
CSVAPAYMNTEAFF
>many|TRBV12-3/TRBV12-4|NA|TRBJ1-6
TGTGCCAGCGGCAAAAGTTCCCGGAATTCACCCCTCCACTTT
CASGKSSRNSPLHF
>few|TRBV19|NA|TRBJ1-1
TGTGCCAGTAGTATGCTCGGTGGGACGAACACTGAAGCTTTCTTT
CASSMLGGTNTEAFF
>many|TRBV3-1|NA|TRBJ2-7
TGTGCCAGCAGCCAAGTGGAGAGCTCCGAGCAGTACTTC
CASSQVESSEQYF
>NA|TRBV30|NA|TRBJ2-1
TGTGCCTGGAGTGTACTCTTGAATGAGCAGTTCTTC
CAWSVLLNEQFF
>NA|TRBV20-1|NA|TRBJ2-3
TGCAGTCACGATAGCGGCACAGATACGCAGTATTTT
CSHDSGTDTQYF
>few|TRBV15|NA|TRBJ2-7
TGTGCCACCAGCAGAGCTGAGCGGGCTGCCTACGAGCAGTACTTC
CATSRAERAAYEQYF
>NA|TRBV6-2/TRBV6-3|NA|TRBJ1-1
TGTGCCAGCAGCCACCGTATGCTAGGAGGGACATCCGAATGGAGCACTGAAGCTTTCTTT
CASSHRMLGGTSEWSTEAFF
>NA|TRBV9|TRBD1|TRBJ2-2
TGTGCCAGCAGCATCCTACAGGGGGCCGGCACCGGGGAGCTGTTTTTT
CASSILQGAGTGELFF
>few|TRBV5-6|TRBD1|TRBJ2-3
TGTGCCAGCAGCTCCGGGACAGGGGCTACAGATACGCAGTATTTT
CASSSGTGATDTQYF
>few|TRBV29-1|TRBD2|TRBJ2-5
TGCAGCGTTATAAGGGAGGGCGCAGAGACCCAGTACTTC
CSVIREGAETQYF
>many|TRBV2|NA|TRBJ2-7
TGTGCCAGCATCCCCCACGACAGGAACCCCCTCGAGCAGTACTTC
CASIPHDRNPLEQYF
>few|TRBV20-1|NA|TRBJ2-4
TGCAGTGCTAGTCAATTCGGAGTCAATCTAGCCAAAAACATTCAGTACTTC
CSASQFGVNLAKNIQYF